The 24 T cell receptor beta chains below were found in one sample sequenced in a study of blood T cell repertoires in COVID-19. Some clones are missing from TCRdb's copy, which holds only in-frame ones; the method was immunoSEQ multiplex PCR. The sample contains about 200,000 clones, 85% to 90% of which appear only once. Sequencing used peripheral blood. These receptors came from a man aged 18 to 30 with active or convalescent COVID-19.

This clone was seen a handful of times. The rearrangement uses TRBV7-9 and TRBJ2-3, with TRBD1 identical over 9 bases. The germline V gene encodes CDR1 SEHNR and CDR2 FQNEAQ (reference sequence). This CDR3 has 15 amino acids. V trimming: 5 bases; J trimming: 2 bases; junction bases outside the gene matches: 5. The CDR3 nucleotides are TGTGCCAGCAGCGCCGACAGGGGGTCCACAGATACGCAGTATTTT. Amino acid sequence: CASSADRGSTDTQYF.

The V and J genes are TRBV9 and TRBJ1-3; D is perhaps TRBD1 (6 bases). Germline V gene lookup returns CDR1 SGDLS and CDR2 YYNGEE. Trimming took off 4 bases at V and 4 bases at J, with 15 bases between the two ends. This CDR3 comprises 15 residues. Written as DNA, the CDR3 is TGTGCCAGCAGCCCAGTGCCAGGGGAGGGAAACACCATATATTTT. Its translation: CASSPVPGEGNTIYF.

The chain employs TRBV5-1 and TRBJ2-3; TRBD2 matches 7 bases. Losses at the gene ends were 4 bases for V and 0 bases for J; bases not matched to a gene: 8. The CDR3 contains 16 residues. Germline values: CDR1 SGHRS, CDR2 YFSETQ. CDR3 in amino acids: CASSPSGTASTDTQYF. The CDR3 DNA reads TGCGCCAGCAGCCCAAGCGGGACGGCTAGCACAGATACGCAGTATTTT.

The chain carries TRBV3-1 (or the pseudogene TRBV3-2) and TRBJ2-7; 9 positions match TRBD1. The V segment lost 4 bases and the J segment 5 bases; nucleotides outside the gene matches: 9. The CDR3 is 15 residues long. In germline, CDR1 is LGHDT, CDR2 YNNKEL (reference sequence). CDR3 sequence: CASSLSDRGGDEQYF. CDR3 in DNA: TGTGCCAGCAGCCTTTCGGACAGGGGCGGTGACGAGCAGTACTTC.

Only one count was recorded for this clone. The genes are TRBV2 and TRBJ2-1; 10 bases match TRBD2. This CDR3 spans 15 amino acids. The V gene end was trimmed by 4 bases and the J gene end by 4 bases; junction bases not matched to a gene: 4. Looked up from germline, CDR1 is SNHLY and CDR2 is FYNNEI. The CDR3 here is CASSGLAGEYNEQFF. The CDR3 DNA reads TGTGCCAGCAGTGGACTAGCGGGCGAATACAATGAGCAGTTCTTC.

The chain carries TRBV5-6 and TRBJ1-1; TRBD1 is a possible D gene (6 bases). Germline CDR1 reads SGHDT; CDR2 reads YYEEEE. Trimming shortened V by 0 bases and J by 5 bases, and 14 bases separated the two germline ends. This CDR3 spans 15 amino acids. CDR3 loop: CASSLVGTSRTEAFF. The CDR3 coding sequence is TGTGCCAGCAGCTTGGTAGGGACATCGCGGACTGAAGCTTTCTTT.

The chain carries TRBV11-3 and TRBJ1-5; the match to TRBD1 covers 10 bases. Germline V gene sequence: CDR1 SGHNT, CDR2 YENEEA. The trim removed 4 bases at V and 2 bases at J, leaving 11 bases unmatched. This CDR3 region has 18 residues. The chain's CDR3 is CASSSRQGANVGNQPQHF. The CDR3 DNA follows: TGTGCCAGCAGCTCCAGACAGGGGGCGAATGTCGGCAATCAGCCCCAGCATTTT.

The chain combines TRBV5-4 with TRBJ2-3; 10 bases match TRBD1. The length of the CDR3 is 15 residues. V trimming: 4 bases; J trimming: 1 base; junction bases outside the gene matches: 3. Germline assignment: CDR1 SGHNT and CDR2 YYREEE (reference sequence). In nucleotides, the CDR3 is TGTGCCAGCAGCGTGACAGGGGGCGGCACAGATACGCAGTATTTT. It codes for CASSVTGGGTDTQYF.

V and J are TRBV5-8 and TRBJ1-1; D perhaps matches TRBD1 (6 bases). Trimming removed 5 bases from V and 2 bases from J, with 19 bases in between. CDR1 is SGHTS and CDR2 is YDEGEE in the germline V gene. This CDR3 region has 16 residues. This chain's CDR3 is CASSPRQAFSNTEAFF. CDR3 coding DNA: TGTGCCAGCAGTCCCCGACAGGCCTTTTCAAACACTGAAGCTTTCTTT.

This chain links TRBV7-3 with TRBJ1-1, with TRBD1 identical over 8 bases. The CDR3 extends over 18 amino acids. Looked up from germline, CDR1 is SGHTA and CDR2 is FQGTGA. Unmatched junction bases numbered 13, after V lost 4 bases and J lost 0 bases. CDR3 bases: TGTGCCAGCAGCTCCCTACCCCCGACAGGGGTGGTGAACACTGAAGCTTTCTTT. Residues: CASSSLPPTGVVNTEAFF.

This chain links TRBV4-1 with TRBJ2-1; 9 bases are shared with TRBD2. The germline V gene has CDR1 MGHRA and CDR2 YSYEKL. The length of the CDR3 is 15 residues. Unmatched junction bases numbered 10, after V lost 1 base and J lost 12 bases. The CDR3 here is CASSQGTSAPPGQFF. CDR3 DNA: TGCGCCAGCAGCCAAGGGACTAGCGCTCCCCCGGGGCAGTTCTTC.

The chain combines TRBV30 with TRBJ2-5, with no clear D. This CDR3 comprises 11 residues. V was cut by 4 bases and J by 1 base, with 4 bases left in between. Germline V gene data show CDR1 as GTSNPN and CDR2 as SVGIG (reference sequence). The CDR3 loop is CAWTLQETQYF. The CDR3 bases are TGTGCCTGGACTCTCCAAGAGACCCAGTACTTC.

This clone has only a few counts. The chain couples TRBV6-4 to TRBJ2-3; TRBD2 matches 7 bases. Germline V gene data show CDR1 as MRHNA and CDR2 as SNTAGT. With V trimmed by 4 bases and J by 2 bases, 6 bases remained unmatched. This CDR3 is built from 15 residues. The CDR3 DNA reads as TGTGCCAGCAGTGGAACTAGCGAACTCACAGATACGCAGTATTTT. This encodes CASSGTSELTDTQYF.

This clone was recorded only once. The chain has TRBV23-1 and TRBJ2-4; 7 nucleotides agree with TRBD1. TRBV23-1 belongs to the ORF category, with a function that is uncertain. The CDR3 extends over 14 amino acids. J gave up 2 bases and V 8 bases, and 6 bases lay outside the gene matches. CDR3 coding DNA: TGCGCCAGCTGGAAGGGGGCAACCAAAAACATTCAGTACTTC. It yields the protein CASWKGATKNIQYF.

This chain uses TRBV5-1 with TRBJ1-6; D call uncertain. V was shortened by 2 bases and J by 9 bases, with 18 bases between the two germline ends. CDR3 length: 16 amino acids. CDR1 is SGHRS and CDR2 is YFSETQ in the germline V gene. The CDR3 loop is CASSFGREQSISPLHF. As DNA, the CDR3 is TGCGCCAGCAGCTTTGGTCGTGAACAGTCTATTTCACCCCTCCACTTT.

This clone was recorded only once. This sequence joins TRBV29-1 and TRBJ1-1, with D tentatively TRBD1 (5 bases). CDR1 and CDR2 (germline): SQVTM, ANQGSEA. Deletions cut 7 bases from V and 1 base from J, with 13 bases between. This CDR3 spans 13 amino acids. CDR3 loop: CSAKMGGNTEAFF. DNA of the CDR3: TGCAGCGCCAAAATGGGGGGGAACACTGAAGCTTTCTTT.

There are a few counts of this clone. The chain employs TRBV5-6 and TRBJ1-2; 7 bases line up with TRBD1. CDR3 length equals 14 residues. The ends lost 5 bases at V and 4 bases at J; junction bases unmatched: 8. Germline V gene lookup returns CDR1 SGHDT and CDR2 YYEEEE. The CDR3 nucleotides read TGTGCCAGCAGACGACAGGGATCCTCCTATGGCTACACCTTC. Its translation is CASRRQGSSYGYTF.

The chain employs TRBV6-5 and TRBJ2-2; D is possibly TRBD1 (6 bases). The CDR3 extends over 12 amino acids. Trimming pared 6 bases from V and 7 bases from J, leaving 9 bases between. Germline-derived CDR1 and CDR2 are MNHEY and SVGAGI. CDR3 bases: TGTGCCAGCAGCTGGACAGACGGGGAGCTGTTTTTT. It specifies CASSWTDGELFF.

This clone has only a few counts. This chain connects TRBV4-2 to TRBJ1-1; a weak D match, TRBD1 (5 bases). Per the germline V gene, CDR1 is LGHNA and CDR2 is YNFKEQ. V lost 1 base, J lost 0 bases, and 15 bases lay in between. The CDR3 has 17 residues. The CDR3 protein is CASSQATQGELNTEAFF. As DNA, the CDR3 is TGTGCCAGCAGCCAAGCAACCCAGGGCGAATTGAACACTGAAGCTTTCTTT.

The rearrangement links TRBV3-1 (or the pseudogene TRBV3-2) to TRBJ1-2; tentatively, D is TRBD1 (6 bases). The CDR3 runs to 16 residues. Germline values: CDR1 LGHDT, CDR2 YNNKEL (reference sequence). Deletions cut 0 bases from V and 4 bases from J, with 15 bases between. The DNA of the CDR3 is TGTGCCAGCAGCCAAGACGGGCACAGGGCCTCCTATGGCTACACCTTC. Residues: CASSQDGHRASYGYTF.

The V gene is TRBV5-4, the J gene TRBJ2-3, with TRBD1 matching over 9 bases. The V segment lost 0 bases and the J segment 7 bases; nucleotides outside the gene matches: 3. This CDR3 has 14 residues. Germline CDR1 reads SGHNT; CDR2 reads YYREEE (reference sequence). In DNA form, the CDR3 reads TGTGCCAGCAGCTTGGCCGACAGGGGGAATACGCAGTATTTT. Translated: CASSLADRGNTQYF.

The chain couples TRBV9 to TRBJ2-2; 8 positions agree with TRBD2. This CDR3 region has 16 residues. Trimming cost V 1 base and J 0 bases; bases outside gene matches: 2. The germline CDR1 and CDR2 sequences are SGDLS and YYNGEE. The CDR3 coding sequence is TGTGCCAGCAGCGTACTGGGACTAGCGAACACCGGGGAGCTGTTTTTT. Its translation is CASSVLGLANTGELFF.

This chain joins TRBV2 and TRBJ2-7; D is perhaps TRBD1 (5 bases). V shed 6 bases and J shed 3 bases, with 9 bases lying between them. The CDR3 has 12 residues. Germline CDR1 SNHLY, CDR2 FYNNEI. The CDR3 sequence is CASSQDSYEQYF. The CDR3 DNA is TGTGCCAGCAGCCAAGACAGCTACGAGCAGTACTTC.

The chain couples TRBV5-1 to TRBJ1-1; 7 positions agree with TRBD1. The germline V gene has CDR1 SGHRS and CDR2 YFSETQ. With 7 bases clipped from V and 4 bases from J, the junction kept 13 bases outside the gene matches. CDR3 size: 15 residues. The CDR3 nucleotides are TGCGCCAGCGGACCCCGACAGGGTACGGGCACTGAAGCTTTCTTT. This codes for CASGPRQGTGTEAFF.